The 23 T cell receptor beta chains listed next were all sequenced from one sample in a study of T cell repertoires in cytomegalovirus infection. MiXCR was run by TCRdb on the reads, yielding one entry per CDR3 protein. Among around 900,000 distinct CDR3 sequences, about a third were seen once, and the ten largest hold 13%. Antigens for these TCRs are unknown. The sequencing used cultured CD8+ T cells from PBMCs, collected from culture after CMV antigen stimulation. These TCRs come from a human donor in good health (CMV status not recorded). Some clones in this sample may be carry-over from other donors' samples.

The V gene is TRBV6-1, the J gene TRBJ2-1; 9 bases map to TRBD2. Germline assignment: CDR1 MNHNS and CDR2 SASEGT. This CDR3 has 14 residues. CDR3 residues: CAAGVAGGVAEQFF. CDR3 coding DNA: TGTGCAGCAGGAGTGGCGGGGGGGGTGGCTGAGCAGTTCTTC.

This chain joins TRBV4-2 and TRBJ1-1, with 10 bases fitting TRBD1. There are 17 residues in the CDR3. Per the germline V gene, CDR1 is LGHNA and CDR2 is YNFKEQ. J was trimmed by 0 bases and V by 1 base; bases with no gene match: 5. The DNA for the CDR3 is TGTGCCAGCAGCCAAGGTGGGACAGGGGCCATGAACACTGAAGCTTTCTTT. Protein sequence: CASSQGGTGAMNTEAFF.

The chain couples TRBV7-6 to TRBJ2-5; D is perhaps TRBD1 (6 bases). The V end lost 0 bases, the J end lost 1 base, and 9 bases lay between the germline ends. The CDR3 spans 15 residues. CDR1 is SGHVS and CDR2 is FNYEAQ in the germline V gene. This CDR3 reads CASSLAEGVQETQYF. The CDR3 DNA follows: TGTGCCAGCAGCTTAGCCGAGGGGGTCCAAGAGACCCAGTACTTC.

This clonotype was observed a handful of times. V is TRBV19 and J is TRBJ1-1, with TRBD1 matching over 7 bases. Germline V gene lookup returns CDR1 LNHDA and CDR2 SQIVND (reference sequence). V gave up 6 bases and J gave up 0 bases; unmatched junction bases: 4. The CDR3 sequence is 14 residues long. CDR3: CASRPTGLNTEAFF. The DNA for the CDR3 is TGTGCCAGTAGGCCGACAGGGTTGAACACTGAAGCTTTCTTT.

To note about this clonotype: It may be a read error: a sequence one base away is much more abundant. CDR3 amino acids: CVSSLGLGTDTQYF. CDR3 bases: TGTGTCAGCAGCTTAGGGCTTGGCACAGATACGCAGTATTTT. The chain recombines TRBV7-6 with TRBJ2-3; no clear D. The CDR3 extends over 14 amino acids. Per germline, CDR1 SGHVS and CDR2 FNYEAQ.

This clonotype was seen a handful of times. The rearrangement joins TRBV12-3 or TRBV12-4 to TRBJ2-1; possibly TRBD2 for D (6 bases). V lost 4 bases, J lost 5 bases, and 21 bases lay in between. The CDR3 is 17 amino acids. The CDR3 loop is CASSSLVGGEKNNEQFF. CDR3 coding DNA: TGTGCCAGCAGTTCCTTGGTCGGCGGGGAAAAAAACAATGAGCAGTTCTTC.

Notes on this clonotype: A much bigger clone sits one base away, suggesting this may be a read error. The CDR3 DNA reads TGTGCCAGCTGCCCCTTAAGCGTACGGGGGCGGTACGAGCAGTACTTC. It specifies CASCPLSVRGRYEQYF. The chain recombines TRBV7-2 with TRBJ2-7; D possibly uses TRBD1 or TRBD2 (6 bases each). The germline V and J ends were trimmed by 8 bases and 4 bases, with 24 bases remaining between them. The CDR3 spans 16 residues. The germline CDR1 and CDR2 sequences are SGHTA and FQGNSA.

Turning to this clonotype: With a much larger clone just one base away, this may be a read error. The chain joins TRBV7-4 to TRBJ1-2; 8 nucleotides agree with TRBD1. V gave up 5 bases and J gave up 3 bases; unmatched junction bases: 11. This CDR3 has 16 residues. Per germline, CDR1 SGHVT and CDR2 SQSDAQ. CDR3 DNA: TGTGCCAGCAGCCGATTGGACAGGGAAAATGACTATGGCTACACCTTC. Translation: CASSRLDRENDYGYTF.

This clonotype was found a few times. The rearrangement links TRBV5-4 to TRBJ1-2; maybe TRBD1 (5 bases). Trimming stripped 0 bases from V and 7 bases from J, with 13 bases between. CDR3 length: 14 residues. Germline loops: CDR1 SGHNT, CDR2 YYREEE (reference sequence). The CDR3: CASSLGVDSSGYTF. Written as DNA, the CDR3 is TGTGCCAGCAGCTTGGGAGTAGACAGCTCTGGCTACACCTTC.

This clonotype was observed at least ten times. This chain connects TRBV11-2 to TRBJ2-1, with D perhaps TRBD2 (5 bases). This CDR3 has 13 amino acids. From germline, CDR1 is SGHAT and CDR2 FQNNGV. V was pared by 4 bases and J by 3 bases, with 7 bases between. CDR3 DNA: TGTGCCAGCAGCTACGACTACTACAATGAGCAGTTCTTC. This translates into CASSYDYYNEQFF.

This chain uses TRBV5-6 with TRBJ2-7; weak D call: TRBD1 (5 bases). Per the germline V gene, CDR1 is SGHDT and CDR2 is YYEEEE. The CDR3 extends over 12 amino acids. The ends were cut back, 2 bases at V and 6 bases at J, with 9 bases in the middle. The CDR3 spells CASSLGDLEQYF. CDR3 DNA sequence: TGTGCCAGCAGCTTAGGGGATCTCGAGCAGTACTTC.

This clonotype was observed a handful of times. This chain uses TRBV29-1 with TRBJ1-2; D is ambiguous. The V gene's germline CDR1 is SQVTM and CDR2 ANQGSEA. The CDR3 sequence is 16 residues long. Trimming removed 0 bases from V and 3 bases from J, with 17 bases in between. CDR3 sequence reads: CSVEDLSINIDYGYTF. In DNA form, the CDR3 reads TGCAGCGTTGAAGACCTTTCGATTAACATCGACTATGGCTACACCTTC.

This clonotype was recorded at least ten times. The J gene is TRBJ1-1, the V gene TRBV12-3 or TRBV12-4; no firm D call. This CDR3 has 13 residues. The V gene lost 8 bases and the J gene lost 8 bases, with 18 bases spanning the gap. This CDR3 reads CASGNRKFSEAFF. Written as DNA, the CDR3 is TGTGCCAGCGGAAACAGAAAATTTAGCGAAGCTTTCTTT.

This chain uses TRBV7-6 with TRBJ2-3; D is ambiguous. The CDR3 spans 17 residues. The germline gives CDR1 SGHVS, CDR2 FNYEAQ. Between the trimmed V and J ends, which lost 1 base and 5 bases, there was a span of 19 bases. The CDR3 loop is CASSLGWIMQEKDTQYF. The CDR3 bases are TGTGCCAGCAGCTTAGGTTGGATCATGCAGGAAAAAGATACGCAGTATTTT.

This clonotype was detected a few times. This chain joins TRBV27 and TRBJ2-6; TRBD1 is a possible D gene (6 bases). This CDR3 has 16 residues. The ends were cut back, 5 bases at V and 1 base at J, with 12 bases in the middle. CDR1 and CDR2 from the germline V gene are MNHEY and SMNVEV (reference sequence). CDR3 region: CASSPLQGSGANVLTF. The CDR3 bases are TGTGCCAGCAGTCCGCTACAGGGATCTGGGGCCAACGTCCTGACTTTC.

On this clonotype itself: A read error may produce the germline difference seen at one junction end. The V call is TRBV7-3, the J call TRBJ2-1; D gene ambiguous. This CDR3 has 15 amino acids. CDR1 and CDR2 from the germline V gene are SGHTA and FQGTGA. CDR3 loop: CASILGNQPYNEQFF. The CDR3 nucleotides read TGTGCCAGCATCTTAGGCAACCAGCCTTACAATGAGCAGTTCTTC.

In regard to this clonotype: This clone may be a read error of a much larger clone one base away. The chain's CDR3 is CASNFRELVYEQYF. In nucleotides, the CDR3 is TGTGCCAGCAACTTCAGGGAATTAGTCTACGAGCAGTACTTC. The chain carries TRBV7-2 and TRBJ2-7, with D maybe TRBD1 (5 bases). The V end was cut by 7 bases, the J end by 3 bases, with 16 bases between. The germline V gene encodes CDR1 SGHTA and CDR2 FQGNSA. CDR3 length equals 14 residues.

About this clonotype itself: At one end the junction does not follow the germline gene, possibly because of a read error. The chain has TRBV4-3 and TRBJ2-2; D not certain. The CDR3 runs to 14 residues. Looked up from germline, CDR1 is LGHNA and CDR2 is YSLEER. The CDR3 loop reads CTSSQLGGTGELFF. Here the CDR3 DNA reads TGCACCAGCAGCCAATTAGGCGGCACCGGGGAGCTGTTTTTT.

This clonotype has more than one count but fewer than ten. The J gene is TRBJ1-1, the V gene TRBV27; D call uncertain. The CDR3 length is 15 residues. The germline V and J ends were trimmed by 2 bases and 4 bases, with 14 bases remaining between them. Germline V gives CDR1 MNHEY, CDR2 SMNVEV (reference sequence). The CDR3 sequence is CASSLGQISVTEAFF. CDR3 nucleotide sequence: TGTGCCAGCAGTTTAGGGCAGATTTCTGTCACTGAAGCTTTCTTT.

CDR3 in amino acids: CSAAGGRIYGANVLTF. As DNA, the CDR3 is TGCAGTGCGGCGGGGGGGAGGATATATGGGGCCAACGTCCTGACTTTC. The chain couples TRBV20-1 to TRBJ2-6; TRBD2 matches 9 bases. CDR1 DFQATT and CDR2 SNEGSKA come from the germline V gene (reference sequence). Trimming removed 6 bases from V and 3 bases from J; junction bases left unmatched: 9. The CDR3 consists of 16 residues.

About this clonotype: The missing conserved phenylalanine or tryptophan at the end of this CDR3 makes a read error likely. The DNA is left out, because the CDR3 cannot be placed on it with certainty; the CDR3 is given as TCRdb lists it. The J gene is TRBJ1-4, the V gene TRBV27; the table's D gene call, TRBD1, was not cross checked with the DNA. CDR1 MNHEY and CDR2 SMNVEV come from the germline V gene (reference sequence). Including both end residues, the CDR3 is 13 amino acids long. The CDR3: CASSFGDRMIFWV.

This clonotype has a count of ten or more. Written as DNA, the CDR3 is TGTGCCAGTAGAACGGGACACAGGGGGAGCGGGGAGCTGTTTTTT. Translating it yields CASRTGHRGSGELFF. This chain links TRBV19 with TRBJ2-2, with 8 bases matching TRBD1. This CDR3 is 15 amino acids long. In germline, CDR1 is LNHDA, CDR2 SQIVND (reference sequence). V lost 6 bases to trimming and J lost 7 bases; unmatched junction nucleotides: 10.

The chain couples TRBV27 to TRBJ1-2, with TRBD1 matching 8 bases. The CDR3 extends over 15 amino acids. V was pared by 5 bases and J by 2 bases, with 7 bases of the junction left unmatched. Germline V lookup: CDR1 MNHEY, CDR2 SMNVEV (reference sequence). CDR3 bases: TGTGCCAGCAGTCCAAAGACAGGGGCCAACTATGGCTACACCTTC. It is translated as CASSPKTGANYGYTF.